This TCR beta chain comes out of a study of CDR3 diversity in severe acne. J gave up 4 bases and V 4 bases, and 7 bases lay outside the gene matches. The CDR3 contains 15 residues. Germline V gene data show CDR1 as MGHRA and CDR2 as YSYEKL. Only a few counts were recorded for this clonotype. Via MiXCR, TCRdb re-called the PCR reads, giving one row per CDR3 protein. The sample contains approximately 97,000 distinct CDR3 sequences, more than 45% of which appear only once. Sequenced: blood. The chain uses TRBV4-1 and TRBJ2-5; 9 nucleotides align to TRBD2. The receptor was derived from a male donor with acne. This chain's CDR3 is CASSRLGAGGETQYF. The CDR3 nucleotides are TGCGCCAGCAGCCGACTAGGAGCGGGAGGAGAGACCCAGTACTTC.